What follows describes a single T cell receptor beta chain. Sequencing was performed with immunoSEQ multiplex PCR; in TCRdb, only in-frame clones are kept and a portion is missing. Counted here are about 51,000 clones, roughly nine tenths occurring once; the ten biggest clones make up roughly 1.6%. Trimming left V 6 bases short and J 4 bases short, with 12 bases between. Germline loops: CDR1 MNHEY, CDR2 SMNVEV (reference sequence). The length of the CDR3 is 14 residues. This sample is part of a study of control samples from healthy donors and cancer patients. The chain carries TRBV27 and TRBJ2-2; a possible D gene is TRBD1 (6 bases). The sequencing sample was made of PBMCs. The receptor comes from a man aged 40-49 years with colorectal cancer. DNA for the CDR3: TGTGCCAGCAGATTCCTACAGGGCACCGGGGAGCTGTTTTTT. Protein: CASRFLQGTGELFF.